These 17 T cell receptor beta chains were sequenced from one sample in a study of cytomegalovirus exposure and HLA in healthy donors. Repertoires were generated with immunoSEQ multiplex PCR, while TCRdb's copy carries only in-frame clones and drops some. The data contain fewer than 250,000 clones, around 87% of them singletons. Specimen: PBMCs. These receptors were obtained from a man in his late teens or twenties in good health and CMV-seronegative.

The V gene is TRBV11-2, the J gene TRBJ2-2; 7 bases agree with TRBD1. Trimming at V came to 6 bases and at J to 2 bases, leaving 15 bases not matched to a gene. The CDR3 has 18 amino acids. The germline V gene encodes CDR1 SGHAT and CDR2 FQNNGV. Here the CDR3 reads CASSHPAGTERNTGELFF. The DNA for the CDR3 is TGTGCCAGCAGTCACCCCGCCGGGACAGAGAGAAACACCGGGGAGCTGTTTTTT.

The chain is built from TRBV5-1 and TRBJ1-2; TRBD1 might be the D (6 bases). Germline V gene lookup returns CDR1 SGHRS and CDR2 YFSETQ. The CDR3 is 14 amino acids. Trimming removed 0 bases at V and 4 bases at J, with 10 bases between. The CDR3 reads CASSLDRDVYGYTF. DNA of the CDR3: TGCGCCAGCAGCTTGGACAGGGACGTCTATGGCTACACCTTC.

This sequence joins TRBV7-9 and TRBJ1-4, with D possibly matching TRBD1 (5 bases). Deletions cut 5 bases from V and 8 bases from J, with 9 bases between. The CDR3 spans 12 residues. CDR1 and CDR2 (germline): SEHNR, FQNEAQ (reference sequence). CDR3 region: CASSRGKEKLFF. CDR3 nucleotide sequence: TGTGCCAGCAGCCGGGGGAAGGAAAAACTGTTTTTT.

This chain links TRBV7-8 with TRBJ2-1; 9 bases agree with TRBD2. With 5 bases clipped from V and 5 bases from J, the junction kept 13 bases outside the gene matches. In germline, CDR1 is SGHVS, CDR2 FQNEAQ. The CDR3 is 17 residues long. CDR3 coding DNA: TGTGCCAGCAGCCGCGCCGGGGGAGCGGGGGGCCACAATGAGCAGTTCTTC. This encodes CASSRAGGAGGHNEQFF.

The chain combines TRBV7-2 with TRBJ2-4; maybe TRBD2 (5 bases). CDR3 length: 12 amino acids. Trimming pared 5 bases from V and 6 bases from J, leaving 8 bases between. In germline, CDR1 is SGHTA, CDR2 FQGNSA. The CDR3: CASSPRGNIQYF. CDR3 in DNA: TGTGCCAGCAGCCCCCGGGGAAACATTCAGTACTTC.

Here the CDR3 DNA reads TGTGCCAGCAGCTTGGCCACAGGGGCCTACAACTATGGCTACACCTTC. Amino acids: CASSLATGAYNYGYTF. The V gene is TRBV5-6, the J gene TRBJ1-2; TRBD1 aligns across 7 bases. The CDR3 extends over 16 amino acids. V lost 0 bases to trimming and J lost 2 bases; unmatched junction nucleotides: 7. Per the germline V gene, CDR1 is SGHDT and CDR2 is YYEEEE.

This clone was seen a single time. J is TRBJ2-3 and V is TRBV15, with D possibly TRBD2 on 8 matching bases. The germline CDR1 and CDR2 sequences are LNHNV and YYDKDF (reference sequence). V was trimmed by 0 bases and J by 6 bases, leaving 16 bases between them. There are 16 residues in the CDR3. The CDR3, as DNA: TGTGCCACCAGCAGAGAGAACACGGGAGGGGGCGATACGCAGTATTTT. Protein: CATSRENTGGGDTQYF.

This clone has a handful of counts. The chain carries TRBV12-5 and TRBJ2-7; 9 nucleotides line up with TRBD1. The V gene end was trimmed by 6 bases and the J gene end by 5 bases; junction bases not matched to a gene: 8. Germline lookup yields CDR1 LGHNT and CDR2 FRNRAP. There are 14 residues in the CDR3. The CDR3 bases are TGTGCTAGTGGCCGGCGGGACAGGGCCCACGAGCAGTACTTC. Translated: CASGRRDRAHEQYF.

CDR3 residues: CASSHLRSGVYNEQFF. In nucleotides, the CDR3 is TGTGCCAGCAGCCATCTCCGTTCAGGGGTCTACAATGAGCAGTTCTTC. This rearrangement joins TRBV28 to TRBJ2-1, with D possibly matching TRBD1 (6 bases). The germline CDR1 and CDR2 sequences are MDHEN and SYDVKM. The CDR3 covers 16 residues. Trimming took 6 bases from V and 3 from J, leaving 18 bases between them.

The V call is TRBV7-2, the J call TRBJ2-7, with 13 bases matching TRBD2. With V trimmed by 2 bases and J by 3 bases, 13 bases remained unmatched. The CDR3 contains 19 residues. Germline-derived CDR1 and CDR2 are SGHTA and FQGNSA. CDR3 sequence (DNA): TGTGCCAGCAGCTTACCCCCCCCGACTAGCGGGGGGCCCAGCTACGAGCAGTACTTC. Translated: CASSLPPPTSGGPSYEQYF.

To note about this clone: The DNA is omitted, as the CDR3 cannot be located on it reliably, and the CDR3 follows TCRdb's listing. The rearrangement uses TRBV5-4 and TRBJ1-2; the table's D call, TRBD1, has no DNA check behind it. Germline CDR1 is SGHNT and CDR2 is YYREEE (reference sequence). A total of 15 residues make up the CDR3, ends included. CDR3 loop: CASSSSGQDRYGYTF.

This clone was observed a few times. The J gene is TRBJ2-3, the V gene TRBV10-1; 8 bases fit TRBD2. The CDR3 consists of 14 residues. V lost 4 bases and J lost 4; bases outside the gene matches: 4. From germline, CDR1 is WNHNN and CDR2 SYGVQD (reference sequence). This chain's CDR3 is CASSGSAGADTQYF. The CDR3 DNA reads as TGCGCCAGCAGTGGGTCAGCGGGGGCAGATACGCAGTATTTT.

About this clone: This sample also contains other DNA sequences that code for the same CDR3. This rearrangement joins TRBV6-5 to TRBJ2-7; the match to TRBD2 covers 9 bases. Germline V CDR1 and CDR2: MNHEY, SVGAGI. CDR3 length: 14 amino acids. With 4 bases clipped from V and 3 bases from J, the junction kept 4 bases outside the gene matches. CDR3: CASSSGTSRYEQYF. CDR3 sequence (DNA): TGTGCCAGCAGTTCCGGGACTAGCCGCTACGAGCAGTACTTC.

The chain carries TRBV20-1 and TRBJ1-1; 7 nucleotides match TRBD1. CDR3 length: 11 amino acids. Germline lookup yields CDR1 DFQATT and CDR2 SNEGSKA (reference sequence). The CDR3 DNA reads TGCACCACGAACAGGGGATTAGAAGCTTTCTTT. It specifies CTTNRGLEAFF.

On this clone: Relative to the germline gene, one junction end is altered; a read error may explain this. The sample contains more than one DNA sequence encoding this CDR3. The chain couples TRBV28 to TRBJ1-5, with TRBD1 matching over 8 bases. Germline CDR1 MDHEN, CDR2 SYDVKM. The CDR3 spans 13 residues. The CDR3 reads CASSGTGNQPQHF. The DNA of the CDR3 is TGTGCCAGCAGTGGGACAGGCAACCAGCCCCAGCATTTT.

This clone was seen a handful of times. V usage is TRBV10-1 and J usage is TRBJ1-2; 7 positions match TRBD1. V dropped 9 bases and J dropped 6; count of bases not matched to a gene: 7. The length of the CDR3 is 12 residues. Germline-derived CDR1 and CDR2 are WNHNN and SYGVQD (reference sequence). The CDR3 sequence: CARAGTDDGYTF. CDR3 DNA: TGCGCCAGGGCGGGGACAGATGATGGCTACACCTTC.

The chain combines TRBV6-5 with TRBJ1-1, with D maybe TRBD1 (6 bases). The CDR3 contains 15 residues. Trimming stripped 4 bases from V and 2 bases from J, with 14 bases between. Germline V gene sequence: CDR1 MNHEY, CDR2 SVGAGI. In DNA, the CDR3 is TGTGCCAGCAGTTCCGCAGCCGGGACAAACACTGAAGCTTTCTTT. This encodes CASSSAAGTNTEAFF.